This is a list of T cell receptor beta chains from one sample in a study of T cell responses to AZD1222 COVID-19 vaccine. TCRdb keeps only in-frame clones here, not all; method: immunoSEQ multiplex PCR. The table lists 110,000 to 150,000 clones, 70% to 90% of them singletons, with about 8% in the top ten. The sample here was peripheral blood, taken on day 0 of AZD1222 vaccination. The receptors come from an adult in good health. Each CDR3 is given with its conserved first and last residue. The order of the fields is clone size, D gene, V gene, J gene, CDR3 DNA, CDR3 protein. D genes are given only for firm matches. Size is stated for part of the rows, as once, few or many counts, or as a class when the clone is expanded.

-	TRBD1	TRBV28	TRBJ1-5	TGTGCCAGCAACACAGGGGGCTATCAGCCCCAGCATTTT	CASNTGGYQPQHF
-	-	TRBV6-5	TRBJ1-6	TGTGCCAGCAGTTCGACAGGAGCCGGGAATTCACCCCTCCACTTT	CASSSTGAGNSPLHF
-	TRBD2	TRBV4-2	TRBJ2-7	TGTGCCAGCAGCCGGACTAGCGGTGACGAGCAGTACTTC	CASSRTSGDEQYF
few	-	TRBV6-2/TRBV6-3	TRBJ1-5	TGTGCCAGCAGTTATGGTAGCAATCAGCCCCAGCATTTT	CASSYGSNQPQHF
few	-	TRBV11-1	TRBJ2-5	TGTGCCAGCAGCACTCAGGGACGAGCCCAGTACTTC	CASSTQGRAQYF
-	-	TRBV7-9	TRBJ1-4	TGTGCCAGTAGACAGTATGAAGAGCGAAGCGAAAAACTGTTTTTT	CASRQYEERSEKLFF
few	-	TRBV3-1/TRBV3-2	TRBJ1-1	TGTGCCAGCAGCCGAGTGGTGAACACTGAAGCTTTCTTT	CASSRVVNTEAFF
-	-	TRBV27	TRBJ2-5	TGTGCCAGCAGTCCTCTGGGGGAGGCGGTGACCCAGTACTTC	CASSPLGEAVTQYF
-	-	TRBV12-3/TRBV12-4	TRBJ2-6	TGTGCCAGCAGCTTCGCTGGGGCCAACGTCCTGACTTTC	CASSFAGANVLTF
-	-	TRBV10-3	TRBJ1-4	TGTGCCAGTTCCCGGGACCCCCCAACTAATGAAAAACTGTTTTTT	CASSRDPPTNEKLFF
-	-	TRBV7-8	TRBJ2-2	TGTGCCAGCGGACACGGGGAAGGTACCGGGGAGCTGTTTTTT	CASGHGEGTGELFF
-	-	TRBV5-1	TRBJ1-1	TGCGCCAGCAGTCTTCTAGGGGCTGGGAACACTGAAGCTTTCTTT	CASSLLGAGNTEAFF
-	-	TRBV5-1	TRBJ2-1	TGCGCCAGCAGCTTTGGAGGGAGCGGAACCTACAATGAGCAGTTCTTC	CASSFGGSGTYNEQFF
few	-	TRBV15	TRBJ1-1	TGTGCCACCAGCAGAGATCAGGGTAAAGCTTTCTTT	CATSRDQGKAFF
-	-	TRBV11-2	TRBJ2-1	TGTGCCAGCAGCTCCCAGGGCTACAATGAGCAGTTCTTC	CASSSQGYNEQFF
-	-	TRBV12-5	TRBJ1-2	TGTGCTAGTGGTTTGGGGAGTGGGTACGATGGCTACACCTTC	CASGLGSGYDGYTF
-	TRBD1	TRBV6-5	TRBJ2-7	TGTGCCAGCAGCGGATGGGACAGGGACTACGAGCAGTACTTC	CASSGWDRDYEQYF
-	-	TRBV19	TRBJ1-5	TGTGCCAGTACCTTCGATAGGGATCAGCCCCAGCATTTT	CASTFDRDQPQHF
-	-	TRBV19	TRBJ1-2	TGTGCCAGTAGTATTGCGGCGGGGGCGGGCGGCTACACCTTC	CASSIAAGAGGYTF
-	TRBD2	TRBV7-2	TRBJ2-3	TGTGCCAGCACCTTCCAACCCGAGCGGGAGACAGATACGCAGTATTTT	CASTFQPERETDTQYF
-	-	TRBV5-1	TRBJ1-1	TGCGCCAGCAGCTCAATGGACGGGAACGAAGCTTTCTTT	CASSSMDGNEAFF
once	-	TRBV27	TRBJ1-2	TGTGCCAGCAGCACAGGGAGGAACTATGGCTACACCTTC	CASSTGRNYGYTF
-	TRBD1	TRBV28	TRBJ1-6	TGTGCCAGCAGTTTATGGAGTGGGGACAGTTCACCCCTCCACTTT	CASSLWSGDSSPLHF
once	-	TRBV12-3/TRBV12-4	TRBJ1-1	TGTGCCAGCAGTTTAACAGGGCCACCTGAAGCTTTCTTT	CASSLTGPPEAFF
-	-	TRBV5-6	TRBJ2-1	TGTGCCAGCAGCTTGTATCGGGGACTCGACTACAATGAGCAGTTCTTC	CASSLYRGLDYNEQFF
-	-	TRBV6-5	TRBJ2-1	TGTGCCAGCAGCCAAGGTACAGGGTTCTACAATGAGCAGTTCTTC	CASSQGTGFYNEQFF
-	-	TRBV7-2	TRBJ2-7	TGTGCCGGCAGCTTAGGGGTTATGGCGGGCTACGAGCAGTACTTC	CAGSLGVMAGYEQYF